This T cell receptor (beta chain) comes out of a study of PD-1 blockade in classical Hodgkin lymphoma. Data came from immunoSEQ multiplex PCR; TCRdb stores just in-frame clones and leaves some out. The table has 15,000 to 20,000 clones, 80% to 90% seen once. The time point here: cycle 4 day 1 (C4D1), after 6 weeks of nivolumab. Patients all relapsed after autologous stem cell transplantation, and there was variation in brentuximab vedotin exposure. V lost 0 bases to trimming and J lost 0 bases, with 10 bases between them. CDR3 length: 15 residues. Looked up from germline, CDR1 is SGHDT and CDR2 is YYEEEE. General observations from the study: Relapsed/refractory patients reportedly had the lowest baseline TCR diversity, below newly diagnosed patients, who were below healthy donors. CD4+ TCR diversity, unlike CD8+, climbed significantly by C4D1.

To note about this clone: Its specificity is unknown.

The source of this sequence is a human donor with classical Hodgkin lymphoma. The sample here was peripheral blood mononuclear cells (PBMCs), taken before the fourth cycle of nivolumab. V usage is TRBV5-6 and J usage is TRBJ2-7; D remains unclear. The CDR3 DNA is TGTGCCAGCAGCTTGGGACCGCAGGACTCCTACGAGCAGTACTTC. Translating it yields CASSLGPQDSYEQYF.